A selection of T cell receptor beta chains follows, all from one sample in a study of regulatory T cells in long-lasting Graves disease. Via MiXCR, TCRdb re-called the multiplex PCR reads, giving one row per CDR3 protein. Among some 470,000 distinct CDR3 sequences listed, 20% to 25% were seen once. The sequences come from peripheral blood mononuclear cells (PBMCs), collected when the disease was refractory, from a patient treated with antithyroid drugs. These receptor sequences come from a female donor with Graves disease. Each CDR3 is given with its conserved first and last residue. D genes are given only for firm matches. Part of the rows lack a size; the others show once, few, many or a class for expanded clones.

V gene	D gene	CDR3 length	clone size	J gene	CDR3 protein	CDR3 DNA
TRBV5-6	-	13	few	TRBJ1-1	CASSSIDPTEAFF	TGTGCCAGCAGCTCCATCGACCCCACTGAAGCTTTCTTT
TRBV28	-	15	-	TRBJ2-3	CASSFGGTYTDTQYF	TGTGCCAGCAGTTTTGGCGGGACCTACACAGATACGCAGTATTTT
TRBV7-9	-	14	-	TRBJ1-5	CASSGQFSNQPQHF	TGTGCCAGCAGTGGACAATTTAGCAATCAGCCCCAGCATTTT
TRBV18	TRBD2	17	-	TRBJ2-2	CASSLAITSGNTGELFF	TGTGCCAGCTCACTCGCCATTACTAGCGGGAACACCGGGGAGCTGTTTTTT
TRBV12-3/TRBV12-4	-	13	many	TRBJ1-1	CASSPSPGLLAFF	TGTGCCAGCAGTCCCTCCCCCGGGCTGCTAGCTTTCTTT
TRBV20-1	TRBD1	14	many	TRBJ2-5	CSASGTGVQETQYF	TGCAGTGCCTCAGGGACAGGGGTGCAAGAGACCCAGTACTTC
TRBV7-8	-	14	-	TRBJ2-1	CASSRGTFGNEQFF	TGTGCCAGCAGCCGCGGGACTTTTGGGAATGAGCAGTTCTTC
TRBV6-5	TRBD1	17	many	TRBJ2-7	CASSYSSRGLRSYEQYF	TGTGCCAGCAGTTACTCGAGTAGGGGGCTACGTTCCTACGAGCAGTACTTC
TRBV12-3/TRBV12-4	-	15	many	TRBJ1-5	CASSLMGQTNQPQHF	TGTGCCAGCAGTTTAATGGGGCAGACCAATCAGCCCCAGCATTTT
TRBV28	-	16	many	TRBJ2-7	CASSLRIGTDTYEQYF	TGTGCCAGCAGTTTACGCATCGGGACCGATACCTACGAGCAGTACTTC
TRBV29-1	-	14	-	TRBJ1-2	CSVPVFGGGDGYTF	TGCAGCGTCCCGGTGTTCGGGGGAGGCGATGGCTACACCTTC
TRBV6-1	TRBD2	15	-	TRBJ2-5	CASRGLGAAQETQYF	TGTGCCAGCAGGGGACTAGGGGCCGCACAAGAGACCCAGTACTTC
TRBV2	-	11	many	TRBJ2-7	CANGGGPEQYF	TGTGCCAACGGTGGGGGCCCCGAGCAGTACTTC
TRBV11-2	-	15	few	TRBJ1-3	CASSLTGDSGNTIYF	TGTGCCAGCAGCTTAACAGGCGACTCTGGAAACACCATATATTTT
TRBV11-2	-	14	many	TRBJ1-2	CASSTWKGRSGYTF	TGTGCCAGCAGCACCTGGAAAGGGAGGAGTGGCTACACCTTC
TRBV28	TRBD2	17	-	TRBJ2-1	CASRGNRTSGPSYEQFF	TGTGCCAGCAGGGGAAACAGGACTAGCGGCCCCTCCTACGAGCAGTTCTTC
TRBV30	-	12	few	TRBJ1-1	CACKGPNTEAFF	TGTGCCTGCAAGGGACCGAACACTGAAGCTTTCTTT
TRBV20-1	TRBD1	15	few	TRBJ1-2	CSARLLTGRVAGYTF	TGCAGTGCTAGACTCCTGACAGGGAGGGTCGCTGGCTACACCTTC
TRBV12-3/TRBV12-4	-	11	many	TRBJ2-7	CASSRGREQYF	TGTGCCAGCAGCCGAGGGCGGGAGCAGTACTTC
TRBV5-1	TRBD1	15	-	TRBJ2-7	CASSLPTGASYEQYF	TGCGCCAGCAGCTTGCCTACAGGGGCCTCCTACGAGCAGTACTTC
TRBV7-9	-	13	-	TRBJ1-5	CASSVDSFLPQHF	TGTGCCAGCAGCGTGGACTCCTTCCTTCCCCAGCATTTT
TRBV9	TRBD1	16	-	TRBJ1-1	CASSVPTGEVNTEAFF	TGTGCCAGCAGCGTTCCGACAGGGGAGGTGAACACTGAAGCTTTCTTT
TRBV13	TRBD1	17	-	TRBJ1-2	CASSLVGQWGSNYGYTF	TGTGCCAGCAGCTTAGTGGGACAGTGGGGTTCTAACTATGGCTACACCTTC
TRBV18	TRBD1	14	few	TRBJ2-7	CASSPGTGGDEQYF	TGTGCCAGCTCACCAGGTACAGGGGGTGACGAGCAGTACTTC
TRBV20-1	-	16	many	TRBJ1-4	CSAREAWGVASEKLFF	TGCAGTGCTAGAGAGGCCTGGGGGGTAGCGAGTGAAAAACTGTTTTTT
TRBV27	TRBD2	16	few	TRBJ2-7	CASSPGGLAGVGEQYF	TGTGCCAGCAGCCCCGGCGGACTAGCGGGAGTAGGGGAGCAGTACTTC
TRBV6-2/TRBV6-3	TRBD1	13	many	TRBJ1-1	CASSEPGGTEAFF	TGTGCCAGCAGTGAGCCAGGGGGAACTGAAGCTTTCTTT
TRBV6-5	TRBD1	15	-	TRBJ2-1	CASSYSGTGVHEQFF	TGTGCCAGCAGTTACTCGGGGACAGGGGTCCATGAGCAGTTCTTC
TRBV28	-	18	many	TRBJ1-1	CASSLNSFWDGANTEAFF	TGTGCCAGCAGCTTAAACTCCTTTTGGGACGGAGCGAACACTGAAGCTTTCTTT
TRBV29-1	-	12	few	TRBJ1-2	CSVGGGYHGYTF	TGCAGCGTCGGAGGGGGTTATCATGGCTACACCTTC
TRBV6-5	TRBD2	19	-	TRBJ2-1	CASSYRPSGRASKDNEQFF	TGTGCCAGCAGTTACCGGCCTAGCGGGAGGGCCTCGAAGGACAATGAGCAGTTCTTC
TRBV7-9	TRBD1	12	many	TRBJ2-7	CASSQYRGEQYF	TGTGCCAGCAGCCAATACAGGGGCGAGCAGTACTTC
TRBV29-1	-	14	few	TRBJ2-5	CSVDKDAWGETQYF	TGCAGCGTTGACAAGGATGCCTGGGGAGAGACCCAGTACTTC
TRBV14	TRBD1	17	-	TRBJ2-1	CASSQRTGVNSYNEQFF	TGTGCCAGCAGCCAAAGGACAGGCGTCAACTCCTACAATGAGCAGTTCTTC
TRBV5-1	TRBD1	16	few	TRBJ1-2	CASSFVTGAGGYGYTF	TGCGCCAGCAGCTTTGTTACAGGGGCCGGAGGATATGGCTACACCTTC
TRBV19	-	12	few	TRBJ2-7	CARIGQRYEQYF	TGTGCCAGGATCGGACAGCGCTACGAGCAGTACTTC
TRBV13	-	13	many	TRBJ1-1	CASSLDDGTEAFF	TGTGCCAGCAGCTTAGATGATGGCACTGAAGCTTTCTTT
TRBV11-3	-	12	-	TRBJ2-3	CASSPLLDTQYF	TGTGCCAGCAGCCCCCTCCTAGATACGCAGTATTTT
TRBV27	-	14	many	TRBJ2-5	CASSTRTDEETQYF	TGTGCCAGCAGTACGAGGACGGACGAAGAGACCCAGTACTTC
TRBV12-3/TRBV12-4	-	11	many	TRBJ1-1	CASSLTFEAFF	TGTGCCAGCAGTTTGACCTTCGAAGCTTTCTTT
TRBV20-1	TRBD1	15	many	TRBJ1-5	CSARDPAGGDQPQHF	TGCAGTGCTAGAGATCCCGCAGGGGGTGATCAGCCCCAGCATTTT
TRBV20-1	-	16	few	TRBJ1-3	CSARGGVATSGNTIYF	TGCAGTGCTAGAGGGGGGGTCGCCACCTCTGGAAACACCATATATTTT
TRBV28	TRBD1	17	many	TRBJ1-3	CASSSGTGTVSGNTIYF	TGTGCCAGCAGTTCCGGGACAGGGACTGTCTCTGGAAACACCATATATTTT
TRBV7-2	TRBD2	17	-	TRBJ2-7	CASSSGTSGVRGYEQYF	TGTGCCAGCAGCTCAGGGACTAGCGGAGTCCGGGGCTACGAGCAGTACTTC
TRBV28	TRBD2	14	many	TRBJ2-7	CASRGTSGAYEQYF	TGTGCCAGCAGGGGGACTAGCGGGGCCTACGAGCAGTACTTC
TRBV24-1	-	13	-	TRBJ2-2	CATTDIATGELFF	TGTGCCACCACGGACATAGCTACCGGGGAGCTGTTTTTT
TRBV14	-	12	few	TRBJ1-3	CASSRTGNTIYF	TGTGCCAGCAGCCGTACGGGTAACACCATATATTTT
TRBV28	-	13	many	TRBJ1-1	CASSRDIATEAFF	TGTGCCAGCAGTCGAGACATTGCCACTGAAGCTTTCTTT
TRBV11-3	-	14	many	TRBJ1-1	CASSFTAQGTEAFF	TGTGCCAGCAGCTTTACCGCCCAGGGCACTGAAGCTTTCTTT
TRBV30	-	14	-	TRBJ2-2	CAFKTDPNTGELFF	TGTGCCTTCAAGACAGACCCGAACACCGGGGAGCTGTTTTTT
TRBV20-1	TRBD1	15	-	TRBJ1-1	CSARDSSGGNAEAFF	TGCAGTGCTAGAGATTCTTCAGGGGGGAACGCTGAAGCTTTCTTT
TRBV7-3	-	15	few	TRBJ1-2	CASSLLGIGDYGYTF	TGTGCCAGCAGCTTATTGGGAATTGGGGACTATGGCTACACCTTC
TRBV24-1	TRBD2	18	few	TRBJ2-2	CATSDWRMTSGLAGELFF	TGTGCCACCAGTGATTGGAGGATGACTAGCGGCTTAGCCGGGGAGCTGTTTTTT
TRBV27	-	18	many	TRBJ1-6	CASSLSWQRAPYNSPLHF	TGTGCCAGCAGTTTATCGTGGCAGAGGGCCCCGTATAATTCACCCCTCCACTTT
TRBV20-1	-	13	-	TRBJ1-4	CSARLGSLGRLFF	TGCAGTGCTAGACTCGGATCCCTAGGGCGACTGTTTTTT
TRBV3-1	-	15	few	TRBJ2-7	CASSMDTDRTYEQYF	TGTGCCAGCAGCATGGACACTGATAGGACCTACGAGCAGTACTTC
TRBV28	TRBD2	17	-	TRBJ2-1	CASSFPKLAGERNEQFF	TGTGCCAGCAGTTTCCCTAAACTAGCGGGGGAACGGAATGAGCAGTTCTTC
TRBV4-1	-	16	-	TRBJ1-4	CASSRTGVLFNEKLFF	TGCGCCAGCAGCCGGACCGGGGTACTGTTTAATGAAAAACTGTTTTTT
TRBV27	-	15	few	TRBJ1-1	CASSLQGPGNTEAFF	TGTGCCAGCAGTTTGCAGGGGCCGGGAAACACTGAAGCTTTCTTT